The 15 T cell receptor beta chains below all came from one sample that was sequenced in a study of blood T cell repertoires in COVID-19. TCRdb's table, derived via immunoSEQ multiplex PCR, lists solely in-frame clones and lacks some. The top ten clones hold 1.5% to 2% of a sample with roughly 250,000 clones, around 87% of them seen once. The sequenced sample consisted of PBMCs or T cells enriched from blood (not recorded which). The receptors here all came from a woman aged 50 to 60 who had recovered from COVID-19.

The chain couples TRBV2 to TRBJ1-6; tentatively, D is TRBD1 (5 bases). The CDR3 is made up of 15 amino acids. V was clipped by 6 bases and J by 7 bases, with 16 bases between them. The V gene's germline CDR1 is SNHLY and CDR2 FYNNEI. In DNA form, the CDR3 reads TGTGCCAGCAGGATCGACAGCGATCGGAATTCACCCCTCCACTTT. Its translation: CASRIDSDRNSPLHF.

The gene calls are TRBV2 and TRBJ1-1; D is perhaps TRBD1 (6 bases). Germline assignment: CDR1 SNHLY and CDR2 FYNNEI. Trimming took off 8 bases at V and 5 bases at J, with 15 bases between the two ends. The CDR3 is 13 residues long. CDR3 loop: CASLAQGRTEAFF. The CDR3 nucleotides are TGTGCCAGCTTGGCTCAGGGGCGGACTGAAGCTTTCTTT.

This clone came up once. The chain is built from TRBV7-9 and TRBJ1-4; D is undetermined. Trimming removed 5 bases from V and 8 bases from J, with 15 bases in between. CDR1 SEHNR and CDR2 FQNEAQ come from the germline V gene (reference sequence). The CDR3 extends over 14 amino acids. CDR3 sequence: CASSRPGVGEKLFF. For the CDR3, the DNA is TGTGCCAGCAGCCGTCCCGGAGTTGGGGAAAAACTGTTTTTT.

The rearrangement links TRBV4-2 to TRBJ2-3; a possible D gene is TRBD1 (8 bases). The V gene lost 4 bases and the J gene lost 4 bases, with 21 bases spanning the gap. This CDR3 contains 17 residues. From germline, CDR1 is LGHNA and CDR2 YNFKEQ. The CDR3, as DNA: TGTGCCAGCAGCCGGGCAGGGGGCCGCGGGAGTGCAGATACGCAGTATTTT. Translation: CASSRAGGRGSADTQYF.

The rearrangement links TRBV28 to TRBJ2-2; unclear D gene. V lost 6 bases to trimming and J lost 4 bases, with 9 bases between them. Germline loops: CDR1 MDHEN, CDR2 SYDVKM. The CDR3 has 13 residues. The CDR3 bases are TGTGCCAGCAGCCCCAGTATCACCGGGGAGCTGTTTTTT. Translating gives CASSPSITGELFF.

The sample holds one count of this clone. The chain joins TRBV4-1 to TRBJ1-1; 7 bases agree with TRBD1. Germline loops: CDR1 MGHRA, CDR2 YSYEKL. The V gene end was trimmed by 7 bases and the J gene end by 0 bases; junction bases not matched to a gene: 14. This CDR3 is built from 17 residues. The CDR3 here is CASNGSPGQPLNTEAFF. The CDR3 DNA sequence: TGCGCCAGCAACGGGAGCCCGGGACAGCCACTGAACACTGAAGCTTTCTTT.

This clone was recorded once. The rearrangement joins TRBV3-1 (or the pseudogene TRBV3-2) to TRBJ2-2; D remains unclear. This CDR3 region has 12 residues. Germline-derived CDR1 and CDR2 are LGHDT and YNNKEL (reference sequence). The V end was cut by 6 bases, the J end by 1 base, with 3 bases between. The CDR3 bases are TGTGCCAGCAGTAGGAACACCGGGGAGCTGTTTTTT. As protein: CASSRNTGELFF.

The rearrangement joins TRBV6-5 to TRBJ2-7; 7 bases agree with TRBD1. Germline trimming cut 8 bases from V and 3 bases from J; bases unmatched to any gene: 10. Per the germline V gene, CDR1 is MNHEY and CDR2 is SVGAGI. The CDR3 spans 14 residues. The CDR3 bases are TGTGCCAGCGACTCACAGGGGAAGGACTACGAGCAGTACTTC. Residues: CASDSQGKDYEQYF.

Only one count was recorded for this clone. This sequence joins TRBV9 and TRBJ2-5; D unclear. The CDR3 loop spans 13 amino acids. Between the trimmed V and J ends, which lost 2 bases and 0 bases, there was a span of 5 bases. CDR1 SGDLS and CDR2 YYNGEE come from the germline V gene. The CDR3 DNA is TGTGCCAGCAGCGTCGCAGACCAAGAGACCCAGTACTTC. Translated: CASSVADQETQYF.

The rearrangement links TRBV9 to TRBJ2-1, with 7 positions matching TRBD1. This CDR3 region has 14 residues. The germline V gene encodes CDR1 SGDLS and CDR2 YYNGEE. J gave up 4 bases and V 3 bases, and 4 bases lay outside the gene matches. The CDR3: CASSAPGQYNEQFF. The CDR3 coding sequence is TGTGCCAGCAGCGCGCCGGGACAGTACAATGAGCAGTTCTTC.

The chain carries TRBV30 and TRBJ2-4; possible D gene TRBD1, 6 bases. The CDR3 extends over 13 amino acids. V was trimmed by 0 bases and J by 6 bases, leaving 9 bases between them. CDR1 GTSNPN and CDR2 SVGIG come from the germline V gene (reference sequence). The CDR3 here is CAWSVLQGNIQYF. The DNA for the CDR3 is TGTGCCTGGAGTGTATTACAGGGAAACATTCAGTACTTC. Filled out from reference TRBV30 and TRBJ2-4, the complete variable domain reads SQTIHQWPATLVQPVGSPLSLECTVEGTSNPNLYWYRQAAGRGLQLLFYSVGIGQISSEVPQNLSASRPQDRQFILSSKKLLLSDSGFYLCAWSVLQGNIQYFGAGTRLSVL.

The J gene is TRBJ2-3, the V gene TRBV27; TRBD1 matches at 9 bases. The V and J ends lost 5 bases and 4 bases, in that order; junction bases with no gene match: 10. CDR1 is MNHEY, CDR2 SMNVEV, per germline (reference sequence). The CDR3 is 16 amino acids. The CDR3 nucleotides read TGTGCCAGCAGTACTATTGGGGGACAGGGCCCAGATACGCAGTATTTT. Its protein is CASSTIGGQGPDTQYF.

V and J are TRBV7-2 and TRBJ2-7, with 13 nucleotides matching TRBD2. The CDR3 runs to 15 residues. Germline V gene sequence: CDR1 SGHTA, CDR2 FQGNSA. V lost 4 bases, J lost 8 bases, and 8 bases stayed unmatched. CDR3 nucleotide sequence: TGTGCCAGCAGCTCTTATAGGACTAGCGGGAGCCAGCAGTACTTC. Its translation is CASSSYRTSGSQQYF.

CDR3 bases: TGTGCCAGCAGCTCAGGGGGGATCGACTATGGCTACACCTTC. Translating it yields CASSSGGIDYGYTF. The rearrangement uses TRBV5-6 and TRBJ1-2; TRBD1 matches 7 bases. Trimming at V came to 3 bases and at J to 3 bases, leaving 5 bases not matched to a gene. The CDR3 is made up of 14 amino acids. The V gene's germline CDR1 is SGHDT and CDR2 YYEEEE. The full variable domain, completed using reference TRBV5-6 and TRBJ1-2, is DAGVTQSPTHLIKTRGQQVTLRCSPKSGHDTVSWYQQALGQGPQFIFQYYEEEERQRGNFPDRFSGHQFPNYSSELNVNALLLGDSALYLCASSSGGIDYGYTFGSGTRLTVV.

The CDR3 sequence is CASSIDAANYGYTF. In nucleotides, the CDR3 is TGTGCCAGTAGTATAGATGCGGCTAACTATGGCTACACCTTC. This rearrangement joins TRBV19 to TRBJ1-2; D is uncertain. The CDR3 spans 14 residues. Germline V lookup: CDR1 LNHDA, CDR2 SQIVND (reference sequence). V lost 0 bases and J lost 0, with 5 bases in between.